This T cell receptor (beta chain) was captured in a study of T cell repertoires in cytomegalovirus infection. Study conclusions and caveats: Based on cumulative public TCR beta family frequency, carriers of CMV plus the relevant HLA were identified. The study found HLA-C-restricted CMV-specific TCR beta clonotypes dominating the ex vivo response.

Deletions cut 0 bases from V and 5 bases from J, with 8 bases between. CDR3 length: 14 amino acids. The germline V gene encodes CDR1 SGHAT and CDR2 FQDESV (reference sequence). MiXCR was run by TCRdb on the reads, yielding one entry per CDR3 protein. The sample consists of over 250,000 distinct CDR3 sequences, 20% to 25% of them appearing once. Concerning this clonotype: Its antigen is currently unknown.

The rearrangement uses TRBV11-1 and TRBJ2-1, with unresolved D. This TCR was recovered from a human donor in good health (CMV status not recorded). Some clones in this sample may be carry-over from other donors' samples. Sequencing used cultured PBMCs, obtained from culture after CMV antigen stimulation. CDR3 residues: CASSLALGDNEQFF. The CDR3 DNA reads as TGTGCCAGCAGCTTAGCGCTCGGCGACAATGAGCAGTTCTTC.